This TCR beta chain originates from a study of control samples from healthy donors and cancer patients. Profiling relied on immunoSEQ multiplex PCR, and the TCRdb table lists in-frame clones only, not all of them. The sample lists 40,000 or so clones, around four fifths seen once, with about a fifth in the top ten. The source of this sequence is a woman aged 60-75 years with lung cancer. What was sequenced was PBMCs.

This CDR3 reads CASSPPFSANTQYF. CDR3 nucleotides: TGTGCCAGCTCACCACCCTTCTCTGCAAATACGCAGTATTTT. V is TRBV18 and J is TRBJ2-3, with D unclear. The CDR3 covers 14 residues. The V gene's germline CDR1 is KGHSH and CDR2 LQKENI. Trimming cost V 0 bases and J 7 bases, with 11 bases left between them. Supplemented by reference TRBV18 and TRBJ2-3, the full variable domain reads NAGVMQNPRHLVRRRGQEARLRCSPMKGHSHVYWYRQLPEEGLKFMVYLQKENIIDESGMPKERFSAEFPKEGPSILRIQQVVRGDSAAYFCASSPPFSANTQYFGPGTRLTVL.